This TCR beta chain was sequenced for a study of cytomegalovirus exposure and HLA in healthy donors. Germline values: CDR1 MDHEN, CDR2 SYDVKM. The CDR3 extends over 14 amino acids. V lost 3 bases to trimming and J lost 6 bases, with 15 bases between them. PCR was performed using 60 Vbeta and 13 Jbeta primers. Profiling relied on immunoSEQ multiplex PCR, and the TCRdb table lists in-frame clones only, not all of them. The table lists about 93,000 clones, roughly 63% of them singletons, with approximately 6.3% in the top ten. The V call is TRBV28, the J call TRBJ2-7; D might be TRBD1 (6 bases). Sample: PBMCs. The receptor was derived from a boy under 18 in good health and CMV-seropositive. CDR3 nucleotides: TGTGCCAGCAGTTTGCCGCAGAGGGGGACCGAGCAGTACTTC. Residues: CASSLPQRGTEQYF.